This T cell receptor beta chain was documented in a study of T cell changes during pregnancy in multiple sclerosis. The CDR3 runs 14 residues. The ends were cut back, 6 bases at V and 9 bases at J, with 18 bases in the middle. In germline, CDR1 is MNHEY, CDR2 SMNVEV (reference sequence). Repertoires were generated with immunoSEQ multiplex PCR, while TCRdb's copy carries only in-frame clones and drops some. The table includes some 30,000 clones, around nine tenths detected once. V is TRBV27 and J is TRBJ2-1; no reliable D call. Sequencing used CD8+ T cells from peripheral blood mononuclear cells, obtained in the second trimester of pregnancy. The receptor was isolated from a female donor with multiple sclerosis, enrolled in a pregnancy study. CDR3 sequence: CASRVKAAYIEQFF. CDR3 DNA sequence: TGTGCCAGCAGAGTGAAGGCGGCATATATTGAGCAGTTCTTC.